What follows are 32 T cell receptor beta chains derived from one specimen sequenced in a study of T cells in Graves' hyperthyroidism and ophthalmopathy. The investigators amplified TCR beta CDR3 regions from RNA transcripts. During a first-round RT-PCR of the TCR CDR3, the HTBI primer set was used. TCRdb re-derived calls from the multiplex PCR reads in MiXCR, one entry per CDR3 protein. The sample records roughly 500,000 distinct CDR3 sequences, around 24% being singletons. What was sequenced was blood. Receptors were obtained from a woman aged 25 to 39 with Graves' ophthalmopathy.

On this clonotype: A much larger clone lies a single base off, so this may be a read error. Since the CDR3 does not end with the conserved phenylalanine or tryptophan, this likely comes from a read error. This chain joins TRBV27 and TRBJ2-7; the match to TRBD1 covers 7 bases. V was pared by 3 bases and J by 3 bases, with 8 bases of the junction left unmatched. The CDR3 length is 15 residues. CDR1 MNHEY and CDR2 SMNVEV come from the germline V gene (reference sequence). DNA for the CDR3: TGTGCCAGCAGTTTTGGTTTCGCAGGGGGCTACGAGCAGTACTAC. This codes for CASSFGFAGGYEQYY.

CDR3 DNA sequence: TGTGCCAGTAGTATCGTCGGGACAGGACGCGGCTACACCTTC. Translation gives CASSIVGTGRGYTF. The chain has TRBV19 and TRBJ1-2; 8 positions agree with TRBD1. Unmatched junction bases numbered 8, after V lost 3 bases and J lost 8 bases. From germline, CDR1 is LNHDA and CDR2 SQIVND (reference sequence). The CDR3 spans 14 residues.

V and J are TRBV7-6 and TRBJ2-6; D not certain. The CDR3 has 15 amino acids. V shed 3 bases and J shed 1 base, with 7 bases lying between them. Germline lookup yields CDR1 SGHVS and CDR2 FNYEAQ. The CDR3 coding sequence is TGTGCCAGCAGCTTCCGGGCTTCTGGGGCCAACGTCCTGACTTTC. Its protein is CASSFRASGANVLTF.

This clonotype was detected many times. The gene calls are TRBV5-1 and TRBJ1-1; 8 bases match TRBD1. In germline, CDR1 is SGHRS, CDR2 YFSETQ. The CDR3 has 14 residues. V dropped 4 bases and J dropped 4; count of bases not matched to a gene: 6. CDR3 amino acids: CASSPGGWGTEAFF. The CDR3 coding sequence is TGCGCCAGCAGCCCAGGGGGCTGGGGCACTGAAGCTTTCTTT.

The chain combines TRBV19 with TRBJ2-7, with a weak D call TRBD2 (5 bases). This CDR3 spans 13 amino acids. V lost 6 bases, J lost 5 bases, and 14 bases lay in between. Germline CDR1 and CDR2: LNHDA and SQIVND (reference sequence). The CDR3 here is CASRNEGAHEQYF. CDR3 bases: TGTGCCAGTAGGAACGAGGGCGCCCACGAGCAGTACTTC.

This chain uses TRBV4-1 with TRBJ1-1; TRBD1 matches at 7 bases. CDR1 and CDR2 from the germline V gene are MGHRA and YSYEKL. The CDR3 consists of 15 residues. Losses at the gene ends were 2 bases for V and 0 bases for J; bases not matched to a gene: 3. The CDR3 DNA reads TGCGCCAGCAGCCAACCGGGACAGCTGAACACTGAAGCTTTCTTT. This sequence encodes CASSQPGQLNTEAFF.

There are many counts of this clonotype. This chain joins TRBV5-1 and TRBJ1-1; tentatively, D is TRBD1 (5 bases). The ends were cut back, 3 bases at V and 7 bases at J, with 13 bases in the middle. Germline V gene sequence: CDR1 SGHRS, CDR2 YFSETQ. The CDR3 is 13 amino acids. CDR3 region: CASSSQPDSEAFF. Here the CDR3 DNA reads TGCGCCAGCAGCTCTCAGCCCGACAGTGAAGCTTTCTTT.

This clonotype came up a few times. The chain has TRBV5-4 and TRBJ2-5; TRBD2 matches 10 bases. The CDR3 covers 16 residues. Trimming removed 4 bases from V and 5 bases from J; junction bases left unmatched: 11. Germline V CDR1 and CDR2: SGHNT, YYREEE (reference sequence). Written as DNA, the CDR3 is TGTGCCAGCAGCCGTACGGAGCGGGGGGGCTTTGAGACCCAGTACTTC. Residues: CASSRTERGGFETQYF.

As concerns this clonotype: A clone one base away is much larger, so this may be a read error. The chain has TRBV7-9 and TRBJ1-2; no clear D gene. CDR1 is SEHNR and CDR2 is FQNEAQ in the germline V gene (reference sequence). The CDR3 is 12 residues long. CDR3 sequence: CASSLRNYGSTF. The CDR3 DNA follows: TGTGCCAGCAGCCTACGTAACTATGGCTCCACCTTC.

Here the CDR3 DNA reads TGTGCCAGCAGCCAGGTAGGGGCCGAGCAGTACTTC. Translating gives CASSQVGAEQYF. The chain couples TRBV6-2 or TRBV6-3 to TRBJ2-7; perhaps TRBD1 as D (5 bases). The V gene's germline CDR1 is MNHEY and CDR2 SVGEGT. The CDR3 extends over 12 amino acids. The ends were cut back, 6 bases at V and 6 bases at J, with 12 bases in the middle.

The rearrangement joins TRBV10-3 to TRBJ1-2; D gene uncertain. V was clipped by 7 bases and J by 6 bases, with 12 bases between them. The CDR3 loop spans 12 amino acids. The germline V gene encodes CDR1 ENHRY and CDR2 SYGVKD. Here the CDR3 DNA reads TGTGCCATCACCGCGGGCCGCGATGGCTACACCTTC. This codes for CAITAGRDGYTF.

This clonotype showed up many times. This sequence joins TRBV29-1 and TRBJ2-7; the D gene could be TRBD1 or TRBD2 (5 bases each). CDR3 length equals 14 residues. Germline-derived CDR1 and CDR2 are SQVTM and ANQGSEA. V shed 5 bases and J shed 5 bases, with 19 bases lying between them. CDR3 amino acids: CSVKRGPLGDEQYF. The CDR3 DNA reads TGCAGCGTTAAGAGGGGCCCTTTAGGTGACGAGCAGTACTTC.

The gene calls are TRBV30 and TRBJ1-2; D gene ambiguous. This CDR3 is 13 amino acids long. The germline CDR1 and CDR2 sequences are GTSNPN and SVGIG (reference sequence). The V and J ends lost 3 bases and 5 bases respectively, with 13 bases between them. The CDR3, as DNA: TGTGCCTGGAGCCTCGAAAGAGGGTATGGCTACACCTTC. Encoded protein: CAWSLERGYGYTF.

This clonotype was observed at least ten times. The chain carries TRBV2 and TRBJ2-7; a possible D gene is TRBD2 (7 bases). Germline V gene data show CDR1 as SNHLY and CDR2 as FYNNEI. CDR3 length: 14 amino acids. The V end lost 6 bases, the J end lost 3 bases, and 15 bases lay between the germline ends. CDR3 bases: TGTGCCAGCAGAGTTCGGGGGGCCGGCTACGAGCAGTACTTC. Translating gives CASRVRGAGYEQYF.

The rearrangement uses TRBV5-1 and TRBJ2-1; D possibly uses TRBD1 or TRBD2 (6 bases each). This CDR3 contains 15 residues. Looked up from germline, CDR1 is SGHRS and CDR2 is YFSETQ. V lost 1 base and J lost 1, with 9 bases in between. The CDR3 DNA reads TGCGCCAGCAGCTTGTCGGGGGCATCCTACAATGAGCAGTTCTTC. Translated: CASSLSGASYNEQFF.

A few counts support this clonotype. A single base separates this from a much larger clone, so it may be a read error. This rearrangement joins TRBV4-1 to TRBJ2-5; 8 bases agree with TRBD1. Germline values: CDR1 MGHRA, CDR2 YSYEKL. The CDR3 covers 14 residues. Trimming took 3 bases from V and 4 from J; bases not matched to a gene: 4. CDR3 sequence (DNA): TGCGCCAGCAGCCAGGACAGGGTCCGAGAGACCCAGTACTTC. Residues: CASSQDRVRETQYF.

This clonotype was picked up many times. One end of the junction fails to match germline, which may point to a read error. V gene TRBV11-2 combines with J gene TRBJ2-7, with D perhaps TRBD1 (6 bases). Germline loops: CDR1 SGHAT, CDR2 FQNNGV. This CDR3 is 13 amino acids long. The CDR3 sequence: CASSFGQPYEQYF. CDR3 nucleotides: TGTGCCAGCAGCTTCGGACAGCCCTACGAACAGTACTTC.

This clonotype has ten or more counts. The chain carries TRBV10-3 and TRBJ2-7; 7 bases fit TRBD1. The CDR3 extends over 15 amino acids. The germline gives CDR1 ENHRY, CDR2 SYGVKD. V trimming: 0 bases; J trimming: 4 bases; junction bases outside the gene matches: 6. CDR3 amino acids: CAISESQGCFYEQYF. The CDR3 nucleotides read TGTGCCATCAGTGAGTCACAGGGGTGCTTTTACGAGCAGTACTTC.

The table lists this clonotype with many counts. V is TRBV19 and J is TRBJ1-1; TRBD1 might be the D (6 bases). The CDR3 is 14 residues long. V was pared by 6 bases and J by 4 bases, with 15 bases between. Germline V gene sequence: CDR1 LNHDA, CDR2 SQIVND (reference sequence). The CDR3 nucleotides read TGTGCCAGTAGGCACTCGGGGGGCACCACTGAAGCTTTCTTT. Amino acid sequence: CASRHSGGTTEAFF.

The rearrangement joins TRBV2 to TRBJ1-2; a possible D gene is TRBD1 (5 bases). Per the germline V gene, CDR1 is SNHLY and CDR2 is FYNNEI. The CDR3 runs to 15 residues. V was shortened by 6 bases and J by 8 bases, with 22 bases between the two germline ends. The chain's CDR3 is CASRWWAGSVSGYTF. In nucleotides, the CDR3 is TGTGCCAGCAGATGGTGGGCAGGGTCGGTGAGCGGCTACACCTTC.

This chain connects TRBV20-1 to TRBJ1-3; D is uncertain. Trimming shortened V by 1 base and J by 2 bases, and 9 bases separated the two germline ends. The CDR3 is made up of 14 amino acids. Germline lookup yields CDR1 DFQATT and CDR2 SNEGSKA (reference sequence). CDR3: CSARGVGTGNTIYF. The CDR3 nucleotides are TGCAGTGCTAGAGGAGTCGGAACTGGAAACACCATATATTTT.

The CDR3 DNA reads TGTGCCAGCACCGCTGGGGGGCAGTACTTC. Translation gives CASTAGGQYF. This sequence joins TRBV6-5 and TRBJ2-7; D possibly uses TRBD1 or TRBD2 (5 bases each). The CDR3 is 10 residues long. Germline loops: CDR1 MNHEY, CDR2 SVGAGI. The ends were cut back, 7 bases at V and 9 bases at J, with 10 bases in the middle.

Many counts were recorded for this clonotype. This chain connects TRBV4-3 to TRBJ1-1; 9 bases map to TRBD1. This CDR3 contains 15 residues. The junction had 5 bases not matched to a gene; V was cut back by 0 bases and J by 6 bases. The germline gives CDR1 LGHNA, CDR2 YSLEER. The CDR3 DNA sequence: TGCGCCAGCAGCCAAGATCGGGACAGGGTTTCTGAAGCTTTCTTT. Translated, it gives CASSQDRDRVSEAFF.

Remarks on this clonotype: This could be a read error, since a much larger clone is one nucleotide away. The V call is TRBV12-3 or TRBV12-4, the J call TRBJ2-5; TRBD2 aligns across 9 bases. This CDR3 spans 15 amino acids. The CDR3: CASSFSAGGQETKYF. The CDR3 bases are TGTGCCAGCAGTTTTAGTGCGGGGGGGCAAGAGACCAAGTACTTC.

V usage is TRBV7-2 and J usage is TRBJ2-7, with 11 bases lining up with TRBD2. The CDR3 runs 15 residues. V shed 6 bases, J shed 1 base, and the junction held 5 bases outside the gene matches. CDR1 SGHTA and CDR2 FQGNSA come from the germline V gene. The CDR3 loop is CASRTGTSGSYEQYF. The CDR3 region has the DNA TGTGCCAGCAGGACCGGGACTAGCGGATCCTACGAGCAGTACTTC.

V and J are TRBV4-1 and TRBJ1-1; weak D call: TRBD1 (5 bases). Trimming removed 2 bases from V and 4 bases from J, with 11 bases in between. Germline V CDR1 and CDR2: MGHRA, YSYEKL. The CDR3 loop spans 14 amino acids. The CDR3 DNA follows: TGCGCCAGCAGCCAAACAGGAATGGGCACTGAAGCTTTCTTT. Protein product: CASSQTGMGTEAFF.

This clonotype came up a few times. CDR3 protein: CASTHPKGAGELFF. The CDR3 region has the DNA TGTGCCAGCACTCACCCCAAGGGGGCCGGGGAGCTGTTTTTT. The chain uses TRBV12-3 or TRBV12-4 and TRBJ2-2; a weak D match, TRBD1 (6 bases). The CDR3 loop spans 14 amino acids. V dropped 7 bases and J dropped 6 bases, with 15 bases sitting between them.

This clonotype appeared many times. The chain uses TRBV6-2 or TRBV6-3 and TRBJ2-7, with D tentatively TRBD2 (5 bases). Germline V CDR1 and CDR2: MNHEY, SVGEGT. The CDR3 is 14 amino acids. Trimming cost V 7 bases and J 2 bases, with 15 bases left between them. CDR3 sequence reads: CASTEGGTAYEQYF. The DNA for the CDR3 is TGTGCCAGCACCGAGGGTGGAACAGCCTACGAGCAGTACTTC.

The chain is built from TRBV11-1 and TRBJ1-1; the match to TRBD1 covers 8 bases. J gave up 2 bases and V 2 bases, and 10 bases lay outside the gene matches. Per germline, CDR1 SGHAT and CDR2 FQDESV (reference sequence). The CDR3 has 17 residues. CDR3 nucleotide sequence: TGTGCCAGCAGCTTATCCAGGGGGCTTCTAATCAACACTGAAGCTTTCTTT. This gives the protein CASSLSRGLLINTEAFF. Using reference TRBV11-1 and TRBJ1-1 for the parts outside the CDR3, the full variable domain is EAEVAQSPRYKITEKSQAVAFWCDPISGHATLYWYRQILGQGPELLVQFQDESVVDDSQLPKDRFSAERLKGVDSTLKIQPAELGDSAMYLCASSLSRGLLINTEAFFGQGTRLTVV.

As to this clonotype: The junction shows a germline mismatch at one end, possibly a read error. The chain employs TRBV5-1 and TRBJ1-2, with D possibly matching TRBD1 (5 bases). Germline values: CDR1 SGHRS, CDR2 YFSETQ. The CDR3 is 14 amino acids. CDR3 in DNA: TGCGCCGGCAGCTTGGGAGAGGGACTAACTGGCTACACCTTC. Translation: CAGSLGEGLTGYTF.

Ten or more counts support this clonotype. This chain joins TRBV24-1 and TRBJ1-2; no firm D call. Deletions cut 3 bases from V and 5 bases from J, with 6 bases between. This CDR3 has 12 residues. Germline V CDR1 and CDR2: KGHDR, SFDVKD. CDR3 in amino acids: CATSDPEYGYTF. The CDR3 nucleotides are TGTGCCACCAGTGATCCCGAATATGGCTACACCTTC.

Ten or more counts support this clonotype. CDR3 DNA: TGTGCCAGCAGCCGCGATTCGGACAGCTCCTACGAGCAGTACTTC. Translation: CASSRDSDSSYEQYF. The chain links TRBV7-8 to TRBJ2-7; tentative D call: TRBD1 (6 bases). Trimming left V 5 bases short and J 0 bases short, with 14 bases between. Germline V gene data show CDR1 as SGHVS and CDR2 as FQNEAQ. The CDR3 loop spans 15 amino acids.